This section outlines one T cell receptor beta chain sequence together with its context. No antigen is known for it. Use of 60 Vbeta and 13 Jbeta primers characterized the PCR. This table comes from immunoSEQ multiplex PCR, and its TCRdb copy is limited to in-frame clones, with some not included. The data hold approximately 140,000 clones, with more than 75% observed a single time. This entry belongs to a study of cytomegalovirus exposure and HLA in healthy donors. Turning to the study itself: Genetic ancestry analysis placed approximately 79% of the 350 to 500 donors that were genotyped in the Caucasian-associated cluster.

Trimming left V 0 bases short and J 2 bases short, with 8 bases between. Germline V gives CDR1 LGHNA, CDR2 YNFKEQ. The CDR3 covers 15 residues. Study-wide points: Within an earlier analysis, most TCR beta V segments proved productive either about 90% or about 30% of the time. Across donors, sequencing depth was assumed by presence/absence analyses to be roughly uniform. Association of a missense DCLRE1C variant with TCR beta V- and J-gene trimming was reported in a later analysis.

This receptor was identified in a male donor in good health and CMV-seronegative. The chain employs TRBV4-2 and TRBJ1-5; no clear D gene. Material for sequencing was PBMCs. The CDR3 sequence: CASSQDPGRNQPQHF. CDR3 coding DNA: TGTGCCAGCAGCCAAGATCCAGGCCGCAATCAGCCCCAGCATTTT.